These 26 T cell receptor beta chains originate from one sample sequenced in a study of circulating tumor DNA in untreated peripheral T-cell lymphoma. Profiled with immunoSEQ multiplex PCR; TCRdb holds only in-frame clones, not every one. Among about 1,800 clones listed, about 87% were seen once. The sample taken for sequencing was tumor tissue. The receptors were sampled from a human donor with peripheral T-cell lymphoma.

This rearrangement joins TRBV7-5 to TRBJ1-1; the DNA was not compared with TRBD1, the D call given in the table. TRBV7-5 is a documented pseudogene. The CDR3 contains 15 residues. CDR3 in DNA: TGTGCCAGCAGCCACCTGGACAGCACAAACACTGAAGCTTTCTTT. Protein: CASSHLDSTNTEAFF.

The chain is built from TRBV19 and TRBJ1-5, with 9 positions matching TRBD1. Germline CDR1 reads LNHDA; CDR2 reads SQIVND (reference sequence). The ends lost 8 bases at V and 1 base at J; junction bases unmatched: 6. The CDR3 runs to 15 residues. The CDR3 DNA sequence: TGTGCCAGTCCGACAGGGGGAGGGAGCAATCAGCCCCAGCATTTT. Its translation: CASPTGGGSNQPQHF.

This chain connects TRBV30 to TRBJ2-3, with 9 bases aligning to TRBD1. The CDR3 sequence is 14 residues long. The germline V gene encodes CDR1 GTSNPN and CDR2 SVGIG (reference sequence). The junction had 5 bases not matched to a gene; V was cut back by 4 bases and J by 3 bases. The CDR3 reads CAWTGTGITDTQYF. DNA for the CDR3: TGTGCCTGGACTGGGACAGGGATAACAGATACGCAGTATTTT.

The J gene is TRBJ2-5, the V gene TRBV19; D may be TRBD1 (5 bases). CDR1 is LNHDA and CDR2 is SQIVND in the germline V gene (reference sequence). V was clipped by 5 bases and J by 0 bases, with 25 bases between them. The CDR3 sequence is 19 residues long. The CDR3 DNA is TGTGCCAGTAGTCTTCCCATGGGGCGACCTACCGTAGACCAAGAGACCCAGTACTTC. It translates to CASSLPMGRPTVDQETQYF. Based on the CDR3 plus reference TRBV19 and TRBJ2-5, the full variable domain is DGGITQSPKYLFRKEGQNVTLSCEQNLNHDAMYWYRQDPGQGLRLIYYSQIVNDFQKGDIAEGYSVSREKKESFPLTVTSAQKNPTAFYLCASSLPMGRPTVDQETQYFGPGTRLLVL.

This chain joins TRBV19 and TRBJ2-6, with D perhaps being TRBD1 or TRBD2 (5 bases each). Looked up from germline, CDR1 is LNHDA and CDR2 is SQIVND (reference sequence). The CDR3 has 15 amino acids. Trimming took 6 bases from V and 4 from J, leaving 13 bases between them. The CDR3: CASRGSGLGANVLTF. DNA for the CDR3: TGTGCCAGTAGGGGGTCGGGGCTCGGGGCCAACGTCCTGACTTTC.

The chain has TRBV23-1 and TRBJ2-7; perhaps TRBD2 as D (5 bases). TRBV23-1 is an ORF; its function is uncertain. The CDR3 runs to 14 residues. V was shortened by 7 bases and J by 4 bases, with 17 bases between the two germline ends. CDR3 protein: CASNGWPRDYEQYF. In DNA form, the CDR3 reads TGCGCCAGCAACGGGTGGCCCCGGGATTACGAGCAGTACTTC.

The chain joins TRBV28 to TRBJ1-4, with a tentative D call TRBD1 (5 bases). Germline CDR1 and CDR2: MDHEN and SYDVKM. The V and J ends lost 3 bases and 4 bases respectively, with 18 bases between them. The CDR3 is 17 amino acids. The CDR3 DNA sequence: TGTGCCAGCAGTTTTTCCCAAGCGGGGACGCTTAATGAAAAACTGTTTTTT. Translation: CASSFSQAGTLNEKLFF.

The chain carries TRBV7-2 and TRBJ2-2; tentative D call: TRBD2 (5 bases). This CDR3 comprises 13 residues. From germline, CDR1 is SGHTA and CDR2 FQGNSA. Trimming took 5 bases from V and 5 from J, leaving 9 bases between them. The CDR3 loop is CASSPRATGELFF. The CDR3 coding sequence is TGTGCCAGCAGCCCGCGGGCAACCGGGGAGCTGTTTTTT. Drawing the rest from reference TRBV7-2 and TRBJ2-2, the complete variable domain is GAGVSQSPSNKVTEKGKDVELRCDPISGHTALYWYRQSLGQGLEFLIYFQGNSAPDKSGLPSDRFSAERTGGSVSTLTIQRTQQEDSAVYLCASSPRATGELFFGEGSRLTVL.

This chain connects TRBV10-3 to TRBJ1-4; D remains ambiguous. The CDR3 consists of 13 residues. From germline, CDR1 is ENHRY and CDR2 SYGVKD. V was cut by 10 bases and J by 4 bases, with 13 bases left in between. In DNA, the CDR3 is TGTGCCAGTCAGCAGACTATTAATGAAAAACTGTTTTTT. Its protein is CASQQTINEKLFF.

V is TRBV19 and J is TRBJ2-3, with TRBD2 matching 11 bases. V lost 5 bases, J lost 1 base, and 5 bases stayed unmatched. The CDR3 is 16 amino acids. Germline lookup yields CDR1 LNHDA and CDR2 SQIVND (reference sequence). The CDR3 here is CASSPKTSGGTDTQYF. CDR3 DNA: TGTGCCAGTAGTCCCAAGACTAGCGGGGGCACAGATACGCAGTATTTT.

The chain uses TRBV15 and TRBJ2-5, with a possible D match to TRBD2 (6 bases). V was shortened by 3 bases and J by 5 bases, with 16 bases between the two germline ends. This CDR3 is 15 amino acids long. Per germline, CDR1 LNHNV and CDR2 YYDKDF (reference sequence). The CDR3, as DNA: TGTGCCACCAGCAGTATGGTTCCTGGGGGGGAGACCCAGTACTTC. This sequence encodes CATSSMVPGGETQYF.

This clone has only a few counts. This sequence joins TRBV15 and TRBJ1-2, with 9 positions matching TRBD1. The CDR3 sequence is 14 residues long. The germline V gene has CDR1 LNHNV and CDR2 YYDKDF (reference sequence). Trimming at V came to 3 bases and at J to 8 bases, leaving 7 bases not matched to a gene. The CDR3 DNA reads TGTGCCACCAGCAGTGGGGACAGGGAACTCGGCTACACCTTC. Its translation is CATSSGDRELGYTF.

V gene TRBV11-3 combines with J gene TRBJ1-4; D is ambiguous. Germline loops: CDR1 SGHNT, CDR2 YENEEA. The ends were cut back, 2 bases at V and 5 bases at J, with 18 bases in the middle. The CDR3 loop spans 17 amino acids. For the CDR3, the DNA is TGTGCCAGCAGCTTATCGGTAGGAGGGCCGAGAAATGAAAAACTGTTTTTT. As protein: CASSLSVGGPRNEKLFF.

The rearrangement uses TRBV7-8 and TRBJ2-7; D not resolved. The germline gives CDR1 SGHVS, CDR2 FQNEAQ. The ends were cut back, 5 bases at V and 3 bases at J, with 11 bases in the middle. This CDR3 is 13 amino acids long. CDR3 sequence (DNA): TGTGCCAGCAGCCCAACCCGGGTCTACGAGCAGTACTTC. Protein sequence: CASSPTRVYEQYF.

As regards this clone: X marks the residue encoded by a base that is unread or ambiguous. The rearrangement links TRBV19 to TRBJ1-2; 9 bases match TRBD1. The CDR3 loop spans 13 amino acids. The trim removed 9 bases at V and 11 bases at J, leaving 13 bases unmatched. Germline CDR1 and CDR2: LNHDA and SQIVND (reference sequence). Written as DNA, the CDR3 is TGTGCCAGCAGGACAGGGGATTATGCTGGYTACACCTTC. It is translated as CASRTGDYAXYTF. The full CDR3 is CASRTGDYAGYTF.

The chain employs TRBV6-7 and TRBJ1-5; D not certain. TRBV6-7 is an open reading frame, and its role is uncertain. CDR3 size: 14 residues. Trimming took 5 bases from V and 0 from J, leaving 8 bases between them. CDR3: CASSEGYSNQPQHF. The CDR3 nucleotides are TGTGCCAGCAGTGAAGGGTATAGCAATCAGCCCCAGCATTTT.

The J gene is TRBJ2-7, the V gene TRBV19; unclear D gene. V dropped 4 bases and J dropped 3 bases, with 16 bases sitting between them. The length of the CDR3 is 15 residues. Germline V gives CDR1 LNHDA, CDR2 SQIVND (reference sequence). The CDR3 DNA reads as TGTGCCAGTAGTAGTACAGAAGCGAGAAGCTACGAGCAGTACTTC. It specifies CASSSTEARSYEQYF.

This chain links TRBV15 with TRBJ1-4; D perhaps matches TRBD1 (5 bases). The CDR3 is 16 residues long. The V gene's germline CDR1 is LNHNV and CDR2 YYDKDF (reference sequence). V was trimmed by 1 base and J by 0 bases, leaving 9 bases between them. CDR3 loop: CATSRGPGSTNEKLFF. The DNA for the CDR3 is TGTGCCACCAGCAGAGGTCCAGGGTCAACTAATGAAAAACTGTTTTTT.

The V call is TRBV19, the J call TRBJ2-1, with TRBD1 matching 10 bases. J gave up 6 bases and V 5 bases, and 7 bases lay outside the gene matches. The CDR3 covers 15 residues. Germline V gene lookup returns CDR1 LNHDA and CDR2 SQIVND (reference sequence). The CDR3 here is CASSVGQGLGNEQFF. The CDR3 DNA reads TGTGCCAGTAGTGTGGGACAGGGGTTGGGCAATGAGCAGTTCTTC.

The count of this clone is one. This chain links TRBV12-5 with TRBJ2-1; a weak D match, TRBD2 (6 bases). The CDR3 has 14 amino acids. Per germline, CDR1 LGHNT and CDR2 FRNRAP. The CDR3: CASGGADSYNEQFF. In nucleotides, the CDR3 is TGTGCCAGCGGAGGGGCCGACTCCTACAATGAGCAGTTCTTC.

This chain links TRBV6-8 with TRBJ2-7, with D perhaps TRBD2 (5 bases). Germline assignment: CDR1 MNHGY and CDR2 SAAAGT. V was shortened by 6 bases and J by 3 bases, with 18 bases between the two germline ends. CDR3 size: 15 residues. The CDR3 reads CASRGGPAGNYEQYF. The CDR3 DNA is TGTGCCAGCAGGGGCGGACCCGCCGGGAACTACGAGCAGTACTTC.

The chain combines TRBV23-1 with TRBJ1-1; perhaps TRBD1 as D (5 bases). TRBV23-1 is assigned to the ORF class and has an uncertain function. The CDR3 is 17 residues long. The V end was cut by 1 base, the J end by 4 bases, with 19 bases between. This chain's CDR3 is CASSQFLAGRRCTEAFF. CDR3 in DNA: TGCGCCAGCAGTCAATTCTTGGCAGGGCGACGATGCACTGAAGCTTTCTTT.

This chain links TRBV6-8 with TRBJ1-1; the match to TRBD1 covers 7 bases. In germline, CDR1 is MNHGY, CDR2 SAAAGT. The CDR3 consists of 14 residues. J was trimmed by 1 base and V by 5 bases; bases with no gene match: 4. DNA for the CDR3: TGTGCCAGCAGTATAGGGACAGCGAACACTGAAGCTTTCTTT. As protein: CASSIGTANTEAFF.

The J gene is TRBJ1-5, the V gene TRBV7-5; the table gives TRBD1 as D, unverified against the DNA. TRBV7-5 represents a pseudogene. The length of the CDR3 is 14 residues. The CDR3 DNA follows: TGTGCCAGCAGCTCCCGACCAGGGTTACAGCCCCAGCATTTT. Residues: CASSSRPGLQPQHF.

This clone was found once. The chain employs TRBV19 and TRBJ2-2; unclear D gene. CDR1 is LNHDA and CDR2 is SQIVND in the germline V gene (reference sequence). CDR3 size: 16 residues. Trimming shortened V by 5 bases and J by 0 bases, and 13 bases separated the two germline ends. The DNA of the CDR3 is TGTGCCAGTAGTGTCAACATGTTTACGAACACCGGGGAGCTGTTTTTT. It codes for CASSVNMFTNTGELFF.

This clone was seen a single time. The rearrangement joins TRBV25-1 to TRBJ1-2; 9 positions agree with TRBD1. In germline, CDR1 is MGHDK, CDR2 SYGVNS. CDR3 size: 16 residues. With 2 bases clipped from V and 6 bases from J, the junction kept 10 bases outside the gene matches. CDR3: CASSENTGTGINGYTF. The CDR3 DNA sequence: TGTGCCAGCAGTGAAAATACCGGGACAGGGATTAATGGCTACACCTTC.